These 10 T cell receptor beta chains were all obtained from the same sample, sequenced in a study of T cell responses to AZD1222 COVID-19 vaccine. Produced via immunoSEQ multiplex PCR; TCRdb's table is partial and in-frame only. The sample has 100,000 to 150,000 clones; roughly 92% are singletons. Sequenced material: peripheral blood, taken 28 days after the second AZD1222 dose. These receptors all come from an adult who received the AZD1222 COVID-19 vaccine.

The chain has TRBV5-4 and TRBJ1-3; 8 positions match TRBD1. CDR3 length equals 17 residues. The V gene's germline CDR1 is SGHNT and CDR2 YYREEE (reference sequence). Trimming took 4 bases from V and 3 from J; bases not matched to a gene: 12. The CDR3 region has the DNA TGTGCCAGCAGCGGTGAGGACAGGGCGGGAGGTGGAAACACCATATATTTT. It yields the protein CASSGEDRAGGGNTIYF.

The chain carries TRBV27 and TRBJ2-3, with D unclear. CDR1 and CDR2 (germline): MNHEY, SMNVEV (reference sequence). This CDR3 region has 15 residues. V was clipped by 5 bases and J by 3 bases, with 15 bases between them. The CDR3 sequence is CASSPQVGETDTQYF. CDR3 in DNA: TGTGCCAGCAGTCCCCAGGTGGGCGAAACAGATACGCAGTATTTT.

V usage is TRBV6-1 and J usage is TRBJ2-7; D uncertain. This CDR3 is 16 amino acids long. V gave up 0 bases and J gave up 0 bases, with 12 bases separating them. CDR1 and CDR2 (germline): MNHNS, SASEGT. CDR3 sequence reads: CASSEALTESSYEQYF. The CDR3 DNA reads as TGTGCCAGCAGTGAAGCGCTCACAGAGAGCTCCTACGAGCAGTACTTC.

The CDR3 DNA sequence: TGCGCCAGCAGCCACAGCGGAGAGAGGGTGGAGACCCAGTACTTC. It is translated as CASSHSGERVETQYF. This rearrangement joins TRBV4-3 to TRBJ2-5, with a tentative D call TRBD2 (5 bases). The germline V gene has CDR1 LGHNA and CDR2 YSLEER. V was shortened by 3 bases and J by 5 bases, with 16 bases between the two germline ends. This CDR3 region has 15 residues.

Remarks on this clone: One end of the junction does not line up with germline, which may come from a read error. V is TRBV6-5 and J is TRBJ2-1; D perhaps matches TRBD2 (5 bases). CDR1 is MNHEY and CDR2 is SVGAGI in the germline V gene. This CDR3 has 15 amino acids. As DNA, the CDR3 is TGTTCCAGAAGTATCCCGGACTGCCAATACAATGAGCAGTTCTTC. Translating it yields CSRSIPDCQYNEQFF.

This clone has only a few counts. The genes are TRBV12-3 or TRBV12-4 and TRBJ2-7, with D possibly TRBD1 on 5 matching bases. The CDR3 runs to 11 residues. V was trimmed by 5 bases and J by 4 bases, leaving 6 bases between them. CDR3 sequence: CASSRGYEQYF. CDR3 DNA sequence: TGTGCCAGCAGTAGGGGTTACGAGCAGTACTTC.

The CDR3: CASSSTGYGYTF. The CDR3 nucleotides are TGTGCCAGCAGCTCGACCGGATATGGCTACACCTTC. The genes are TRBV7-2 and TRBJ1-2; D gene unclear. Germline CDR1 is SGHTA and CDR2 is FQGNSA. The CDR3 consists of 12 residues. Trimming took off 4 bases at V and 5 bases at J, with 8 bases between the two ends.

V usage is TRBV30 and J usage is TRBJ1-1, with a possible D match to TRBD1 (6 bases). Trimming removed 0 bases from V and 1 base from J, with 9 bases in between. The CDR3 totals 14 residues. Germline V lookup: CDR1 GTSNPN, CDR2 SVGIG (reference sequence). The CDR3 coding sequence is TGTGCCTGGAGTGTACGGGGGCCGAACACTGAAGCTTTCTTT. Translated, it gives CAWSVRGPNTEAFF.

The rearrangement uses TRBV29-1 and TRBJ2-3; no clear D gene. The CDR3 totals 13 residues. Germline lookup yields CDR1 SQVTM and CDR2 ANQGSEA. CDR3 nucleotides: TGCAGTGCCGGCGAAGAGTTCACAGATACGCAGTATTTT. It codes for CSAGEEFTDTQYF.

This chain connects TRBV7-2 to TRBJ2-3, with a tentative D call TRBD1 (5 bases). Germline V lookup: CDR1 SGHTA, CDR2 FQGNSA. V lost 1 base and J 0 bases, leaving 8 bases between the germline ends. CDR3 size: 15 residues. CDR3 residues: CASSLDRRSTDTQYF. Written as DNA, the CDR3 is TGTGCCAGCAGCTTAGACAGGAGAAGCACAGATACGCAGTATTTT.